What follows are 28 T cell receptor beta chains derived from one specimen sequenced in a study of T cell repertoires in cytomegalovirus infection. TCRdb itself ran the reads through MiXCR, one entry per CDR3 protein. The table includes roughly 860,000 distinct CDR3 sequences, approximately 32% detected once. These TCRs' antigens remain unknown. Source: cultured CD8+ T cells from PBMCs, taken from culture after CMV antigen stimulation. The receptors were gathered from a human donor in good health (CMV status not recorded). Some clones in this sample may be carry-over from other donors' samples.

This clonotype was seen many times. The rearrangement joins TRBV3-1 to TRBJ2-3; D is unresolved. Germline CDR1 and CDR2: LGHDT and YNNKEL (reference sequence). V shed 1 base and J shed 2 bases, with 4 bases lying between them. The length of the CDR3 is 13 residues. The chain's CDR3 is CASSQATTDTQYF. The CDR3 DNA reads as TGTGCCAGCAGCCAAGCGACCACAGATACGCAGTATTTT.

This chain links TRBV15 with TRBJ1-5, with D perhaps TRBD1 (5 bases). Trimming took off 3 bases at V and 5 bases at J, with 20 bases between the two ends. CDR3 size: 17 residues. Per germline, CDR1 LNHNV and CDR2 YYDKDF (reference sequence). CDR3 in amino acids: CATSSEDKTQIHQPQHF. The CDR3, as DNA: TGTGCCACCAGCAGCGAGGACAAGACGCAAATCCATCAGCCCCAGCATTTT.

This clonotype was observed many times. This chain uses TRBV7-6 with TRBJ1-2, with D hard to call. The CDR3 extends over 19 amino acids. V gave up 3 bases and J gave up 4 bases, with 27 bases separating them. Germline CDR1 SGHVS, CDR2 FNYEAQ. The CDR3 loop is CASSLSPSRTSVGGYGYTF. The DNA for the CDR3 is TGTGCCAGCAGCTTGAGCCCCTCCCGGACTTCTGTTGGAGGCTATGGCTACACCTTC.

The table lists this clonotype with a count of one. This likely stems from a read error, as it lies one base from a far larger clone. The chain combines TRBV7-2 with TRBJ2-3, with 11 bases identical to TRBD2. CDR1 is SGHTA and CDR2 is FQGNSA in the germline V gene. The CDR3 covers 15 residues. CDR3 in amino acids: CANSLSGGASDTQYF. Here the CDR3 DNA reads TGTGCCAACAGCCTTAGCGGGGGGGCGTCAGATACGCAGTATTTT.

This clonotype has at least ten counts. The chain couples TRBV7-2 to TRBJ1-2; D perhaps matches TRBD1 (6 bases). The V gene's germline CDR1 is SGHTA and CDR2 FQGNSA. V lost 6 bases and J lost 7, with 15 bases in between. This CDR3 has 13 amino acids. CDR3 in amino acids: CASRGGGKPGYTF. The CDR3 coding sequence is TGTGCCAGCAGAGGAGGGGGGAAGCCTGGCTACACCTTC.

This sequence joins TRBV29-1 and TRBJ2-3; possible D gene TRBD2, 7 bases. The V end lost 4 bases, the J end lost 3 bases, and 26 bases lay between the germline ends. From germline, CDR1 is SQVTM and CDR2 ANQGSEA. This CDR3 region has 18 residues. CDR3: CSVGGGDTGIGPTDTQYF. In DNA form, the CDR3 reads TGCAGCGTTGGAGGGGGGGACACAGGGATCGGGCCGACAGATACGCAGTATTTT.

The chain carries TRBV6-6 and TRBJ1-5; D not certain. Germline V gene data show CDR1 as MNHNY and CDR2 as SVGAGI (reference sequence). Trimming cost V 7 bases and J 6 bases, with 10 bases left between them. The CDR3 has 12 amino acids. The CDR3 is CASTEGSQPQHF. As DNA, the CDR3 is TGTGCCAGCACCGAAGGGAGTCAGCCCCAGCATTTT.

This clonotype was seen only a few times. The V call is TRBV18, the J call TRBJ1-6; TRBD1 agrees at 9 bases. The V segment lost 3 bases and the J segment 10 bases; nucleotides outside the gene matches: 10. There are 16 residues in the CDR3. Germline-derived CDR1 and CDR2 are KGHSH and LQKENI. CDR3 protein: CASSPSRTGAGSPLHF. DNA of the CDR3: TGTGCCAGCTCACCCTCTAGGACAGGGGCAGGGTCACCCCTCCACTTT. The full variable domain, rest sourced from reference TRBV18 and TRBJ1-6, is NAGVMQNPRHLVRRRGQEARLRCSPMKGHSHVYWYRQLPEEGLKFMVYLQKENIIDESGMPKERFSAEFPKEGPSILRIQQVVRGDSAAYFCASSPSRTGAGSPLHFGNGTRLTVT.

In this sample, this clonotype turned up many times. This chain uses TRBV7-2 with TRBJ2-1, with D perhaps being TRBD1 or TRBD2 (6 bases each). The V gene lost 1 base and the J gene lost 3 bases, with 13 bases spanning the gap. This CDR3 comprises 16 residues. Germline lookup yields CDR1 SGHTA and CDR2 FQGNSA. Here the CDR3 DNA reads TGTGCCAGCAGCTTAGGGGGGGCGGGGCGCTACAATGAGCAGTTCTTC. Its protein is CASSLGGAGRYNEQFF.

There are many counts of this clonotype. This chain uses TRBV6-1 with TRBJ2-2, with D possibly being TRBD2 (6 bases). V was trimmed by 7 bases and J by 1 base, leaving 13 bases between them. Germline V gene lookup returns CDR1 MNHNS and CDR2 SASEGT. The length of the CDR3 is 15 residues. This CDR3 is CASIGIAENTGELFF. The DNA for the CDR3 is TGTGCCAGCATAGGGATAGCGGAGAACACCGGGGAGCTGTTTTTT.

The chain recombines TRBV4-3 with TRBJ1-1; D unclear. The CDR3 loop spans 14 amino acids. Germline V gene lookup returns CDR1 LGHNA and CDR2 YSLEER. The germline V and J ends were trimmed by 1 base and 3 bases, with 9 bases remaining between them. CDR3 loop: CASSQAGMDTEAFF. Here the CDR3 DNA reads TGCGCCAGCAGCCAAGCTGGCATGGACACTGAAGCTTTCTTT.

A few counts support this clonotype. The rearrangement joins TRBV19 to TRBJ2-7; 8 bases match TRBD1. The CDR3 is 14 amino acids. Per germline, CDR1 LNHDA and CDR2 SQIVND (reference sequence). After removal of 3 bases from V and 3 bases from J, the junction contained 4 bases not matched to a gene. CDR3 in DNA: TGTGCCAGTAGTATTGGGACAGGAGTCTACGAGCAGTACTTC. Amino acid sequence: CASSIGTGVYEQYF.

This chain connects TRBV29-1 to TRBJ2-3; 8 nucleotides line up with TRBD2. V shed 4 bases and J 0 bases; nucleotides not matched to a gene: 3. This CDR3 comprises 14 residues. Per germline, CDR1 SQVTM and CDR2 ANQGSEA. This chain's CDR3 is CSVAASGSTDTQYF. In DNA, the CDR3 is TGCAGCGTTGCGGCTAGCGGGAGCACAGATACGCAGTATTTT.

This clonotype was observed at least ten times. The chain recombines TRBV7-6 with TRBJ1-1, with a weak D call TRBD1 (6 bases). The CDR3 covers 16 residues. V gave up 5 bases and J gave up 0 bases, with 16 bases separating them. Germline V CDR1 and CDR2: SGHVS, FNYEAQ. CDR3 sequence reads: CASSAKFGQMNTEAFF. DNA for the CDR3: TGTGCCAGCAGCGCAAAATTCGGACAGATGAACACTGAAGCTTTCTTT.

This clonotype was seen only a few times. The CDR3 spells CASSEAWNTEAFF. The CDR3 bases are TGTGCCAGCAGCGAAGCCTGGAACACTGAAGCTTTCTTT. The genes are TRBV6-4 and TRBJ1-1; D is uncertain. V dropped 6 bases and J dropped 1 base, with 9 bases sitting between them. Germline V CDR1 and CDR2: MRHNA, SNTAGT. The CDR3 consists of 13 residues.

This clonotype was observed a few times. V usage is TRBV12-5 and J usage is TRBJ1-1, with D tentatively TRBD1 (6 bases). The CDR3 is 18 amino acids. Germline V gene lookup returns CDR1 LGHNT and CDR2 FRNRAP. Trimming left V 0 bases short and J 0 bases short, with 17 bases between. DNA of the CDR3: TGTGCTAGTGGTTTGGTAATAGGGGGGCCTCCCATGAACACTGAAGCTTTCTTT. Protein: CASGLVIGGPPMNTEAFF.

This chain links TRBV2 with TRBJ2-2; D remains ambiguous. The CDR3 totals 14 residues. Trimming took off 6 bases at V and 4 bases at J, with 12 bases between the two ends. Per germline, CDR1 SNHLY and CDR2 FYNNEI. The DNA for the CDR3 is TGTGCCAGCAGCGCTAGGTTTGCCACCGGGGAGCTGTTTTTT. Protein sequence: CASSARFATGELFF.

This clonotype was recorded a few times. This rearrangement joins TRBV7-2 to TRBJ2-5; the D call may be TRBD1 or TRBD2 (7 bases each). Trimming took off 5 bases at V and 5 bases at J, with 33 bases between the two ends. The germline CDR1 and CDR2 sequences are SGHTA and FQGNSA. This CDR3 comprises 20 residues. CDR3 sequence reads: CASSLQTGRERDLFLETQYF. CDR3 coding DNA: TGTGCCAGCAGCCTCCAGACAGGGAGAGAGCGGGATCTTTTTTTGGAGACCCAGTACTTC.

This clonotype has ten or more counts. The chain carries TRBV6-6 and TRBJ1-2; D is undetermined. This CDR3 is 15 amino acids long. CDR1 and CDR2 from the germline V gene are MNHNY and SVGAGI (reference sequence). With 0 bases removed from V and 0 bases from J, the gap between germline ends came to 8 bases. The CDR3 region is CASSYSSATNYGYTF. CDR3 in DNA: TGTGCCAGCAGTTACTCCTCGGCTACTAACTATGGCTACACCTTC.

This chain links TRBV7-8 with TRBJ2-5; no definite D call. V lost 0 bases, J lost 5 bases, and 4 bases lay in between. CDR1 SGHVS and CDR2 FQNEAQ come from the germline V gene. This CDR3 spans 12 amino acids. CDR3: CASSLAVETQYF. The CDR3 nucleotides read TGTGCCAGCAGCTTAGCGGTGGAGACCCAGTACTTC.

This clonotype was seen ten or more times. V usage is TRBV6-1 and J usage is TRBJ1-1, with D possibly being TRBD1 (6 bases). Germline V lookup: CDR1 MNHNS, CDR2 SASEGT. This CDR3 has 14 residues. Trimming shortened V by 2 bases and J by 1 base, and 8 bases separated the two germline ends. The CDR3 region is CASSEQGKNTEAFF. The CDR3 DNA sequence: TGTGCCAGCAGTGAACAGGGGAAGAACACTGAAGCTTTCTTT.

This clonotype has just a few counts. The rearrangement links TRBV28 to TRBJ2-1; 7 positions match TRBD1. This CDR3 has 13 residues. Losses at the gene ends were 4 bases for V and 6 bases for J; bases not matched to a gene: 3. CDR1 is MDHEN and CDR2 is SYDVKM in the germline V gene. Here the CDR3 reads CASSWSGGNEQFF. The CDR3 DNA sequence: TGTGCCAGCAGTTGGTCAGGGGGCAATGAGCAGTTCTTC.

A remark on this clonotype: A clone one base away is much larger, so this may be a read error. The chain joins TRBV7-6 to TRBJ2-2; 8 nucleotides line up with TRBD1. The CDR3 contains 16 residues. Per the germline V gene, CDR1 is SGHVS and CDR2 is FNYEAQ. The CDR3 nucleotides read TGTGCCAGCAGCCCCCGGACAGGGAGGCAAGGCGGGGCGCTGTTTTTT. Protein: CASSPRTGRQGGALFF.

This clonotype was picked up a small number of times. V and J are TRBV4-3 and TRBJ2-1, with TRBD2 matching 8 bases. Per germline, CDR1 LGHNA and CDR2 YSLEER. The V segment lost 1 base and the J segment 8 bases; nucleotides outside the gene matches: 7. CDR3 length equals 15 residues. Here the CDR3 reads CASSQGAGEWYEQFF. The CDR3 DNA reads as TGCGCCAGCAGCCAAGGAGCGGGGGAGTGGTATGAGCAGTTCTTC.

The chain recombines TRBV2 with TRBJ2-1, with no clear D. Trimming left V 1 base short and J 7 bases short, with 11 bases between. The CDR3 has 14 residues. The germline V gene has CDR1 SNHLY and CDR2 FYNNEI. CDR3 bases: TGTGCCAGCAGTGAAGGGCGATGGTTGAATGAGCAGTTCTTC. As protein: CASSEGRWLNEQFF.

In regard to this clonotype: A clone one base away is much larger, so this may be a read error. The CDR3 nucleotides read TGTGTCAGCCAAATTAAAAGGACGAGCGGGAGGGGGAAACCAGATACGCAGTATTTT. It codes for CVSQIKRTSGRGKPDTQYF. The chain has TRBV11-2 and TRBJ2-3, with 10 nucleotides matching TRBD2. Germline V gene data show CDR1 as SGHAT and CDR2 as FQNNGV. The CDR3 sequence is 19 residues long. The variable domain in full, completed from reference TRBV11-2 and TRBJ2-3, reads EAGVAQSPRYKIIEKRQSVAFWCNPISGHATLYWYQQILGQGPKLLIQFQNNGVVDDSQLPKDRFSAERLKGVDSTLKIQPAKLEDSAVYLCVSQIKRTSGRGKPDTQYFGPGTRLTVL.

This clonotype was counted ten times or more. In DNA form, the CDR3 reads TGTGCCAGCAGTTTCGGACAGGGGAGGTACGAGCAGTACGTC. Translating gives CASSFGQGRYEQYV. The chain uses TRBV7-2 and TRBJ2-7; 9 bases agree with TRBD1. Germline V gene sequence: CDR1 SGHTA, CDR2 FQGNSA. With 6 bases clipped from V and 4 bases from J, the junction kept 7 bases outside the gene matches. The CDR3 has 14 amino acids.

This clonotype was seen only a few times. The V gene is TRBV7-8, the J gene TRBJ2-7; 12 bases map to TRBD1. J gave up 3 bases and V 5 bases, and 5 bases lay outside the gene matches. CDR1 is SGHVS and CDR2 is FQNEAQ in the germline V gene. CDR3 length equals 15 residues. CDR3 nucleotides: TGTGCCAGCAGCGCCGGGACAGGGGGCCGCTACGAGCAGTACGTC. Its translation is CASSAGTGGRYEQYV.